Listed here are 25 T cell receptor beta chains from one sample, sequenced in a study of CD8+ T cells in alopecia areata. Extracted RNA was reverse transcribed into cDNA, the sequencing template. The repertoire was sequenced with immunoSEQ multiplex PCR; TCRdb's copy has only in-frame clones and lacks some. The table has some 190,000 clones, more than 55% seen once; the top ten hold 0.95% to 1.5%. Treatment described: oral pan-JAK inhibitor, 5-10 mg twice daily. The sequences come from CD4+ T cells sorted from blood, collected at week 44, from a patient treated with tofacitinib. These receptor sequences come from a human donor with alopecia areata.

The J gene is TRBJ1-2, the V gene TRBV20-1; D is unclear. CDR3 length: 11 amino acids. Germline lookup yields CDR1 DFQATT and CDR2 SNEGSKA (reference sequence). V lost 5 bases, J lost 7 bases, and 11 bases lay in between. DNA of the CDR3: TGCAGTGCTTTTCTCCAGAGTGGCTACACCTTC. It encodes CSAFLQSGYTF.

DNA of the CDR3: TGTGCCAGCGGGGGACTAGCGGGGGCCTTTGGGGCCAACGTCCTGACTTTC. Encoded protein: CASGGLAGAFGANVLTF. The chain employs TRBV2 and TRBJ2-6, with 14 bases fitting TRBD2. The trim removed 8 bases at V and 3 bases at J, leaving 6 bases unmatched. Germline V gene sequence: CDR1 SNHLY, CDR2 FYNNEI. The CDR3 consists of 17 residues.

This chain's CDR3 is CASSVEPTRGIQYF. CDR3 nucleotide sequence: TGCGCCAGCAGTGTGGAACCCACGAGGGGCATTCAGTACTTC. The chain joins TRBV10-1 to TRBJ2-4; tentatively, D is TRBD1 or TRBD2 (5 bases each). Between the trimmed V and J ends, which lost 4 bases and 9 bases, there was a span of 16 bases. The germline V gene has CDR1 WNHNN and CDR2 SYGVQD (reference sequence). The CDR3 is 14 amino acids.

This chain connects TRBV15 to TRBJ2-3, with 8 bases fitting TRBD2. Trimming cost V 4 bases and J 3 bases; bases outside gene matches: 6. The CDR3 consists of 15 residues. Germline values: CDR1 LNHNV, CDR2 YYDKDF (reference sequence). The CDR3 DNA reads as TGTGCCACCAGCAACGGGACTAGGTCAACAGATACGCAGTATTTT. This sequence encodes CATSNGTRSTDTQYF.

This chain uses TRBV6-5 with TRBJ1-1, with 9 bases fitting TRBD1. The V and J ends lost 7 bases and 5 bases, in that order; junction bases with no gene match: 11. The CDR3 totals 15 residues. The germline V gene encodes CDR1 MNHEY and CDR2 SVGAGI. The CDR3 DNA reads as TGTGCCAGCACCCCCACGGACAGGGGAAAAACTGAAGCTTTCTTT. Its translation: CASTPTDRGKTEAFF.

The rearrangement uses TRBV4-1 and TRBJ1-5; D unresolved. From germline, CDR1 is MGHRA and CDR2 YSYEKL. Trimming cost V 0 bases and J 0 bases, with 9 bases left between them. The CDR3 covers 16 residues. As DNA, the CDR3 is TGCGCCAGCAGCCAAGAGCCTCCCTATAGCAATCAGCCCCAGCATTTT. It yields the protein CASSQEPPYSNQPQHF.

The genes are TRBV5-1 and TRBJ1-1; D gene uncertain. The CDR3 length is 14 residues. Germline loops: CDR1 SGHRS, CDR2 YFSETQ. Trimming left V 4 bases short and J 0 bases short, with 10 bases between. The CDR3 spells CASSVDLMNTEAFF. The CDR3 DNA reads as TGCGCCAGCAGCGTGGACCTTATGAACACTGAAGCTTTCTTT.

J is TRBJ1-5 and V is TRBV11-2; D unclear. CDR1 is SGHAT and CDR2 is FQNNGV in the germline V gene. V lost 4 bases and J lost 0, with 13 bases in between. CDR3 size: 16 residues. CDR3 bases: TGTGCCAGCAGCTCCCCGGACGGGTATAGCAATCAGCCCCAGCATTTT. Translating gives CASSSPDGYSNQPQHF.

This clone was detected a few times. J is TRBJ2-3 and V is TRBV30; 8 bases are a match to TRBD2. Trimming cost V 4 bases and J 5 bases; bases outside gene matches: 5. CDR3 length: 13 residues. Germline V gene sequence: CDR1 GTSNPN, CDR2 SVGIG (reference sequence). For the CDR3, the DNA is TGTGCCTGGAAGAGGGGACTAGGAGATACGCAGTATTTT. Protein: CAWKRGLGDTQYF.

The chain combines TRBV30 with TRBJ1-1; D possibly corresponds to TRBD1 (5 bases). The V and J ends lost 0 bases and 1 base respectively, with 9 bases between them. Germline lookup yields CDR1 GTSNPN and CDR2 SVGIG (reference sequence). The CDR3 length is 14 residues. DNA of the CDR3: TGTGCCTGGAGTGTACAGCAGGGGAACACTGAAGCTTTCTTT. Protein: CAWSVQQGNTEAFF. Full variable domain (outside the CDR3, taken from reference TRBV30 and TRBJ1-1): SQTIHQWPATLVQPVGSPLSLECTVEGTSNPNLYWYRQAAGRGLQLLFYSVGIGQISSEVPQNLSASRPQDRQFILSSKKLLLSDSGFYLCAWSVQQGNTEAFFGQGTRLTVV.

The chain uses TRBV6-5 and TRBJ1-4; the D gene is possibly TRBD1 (6 bases). With 8 bases removed from V and 2 bases from J, the gap between germline ends came to 12 bases. Germline V gives CDR1 MNHEY, CDR2 SVGAGI. The CDR3 has 14 amino acids. CDR3 sequence (DNA): TGTGCCAGCGGATCAGGGGCGACTAATGAAAAACTGTTTTTT. Translating it yields CASGSGATNEKLFF.

The chain combines TRBV9 with TRBJ2-5, with 10 bases identical to TRBD1. Germline CDR1 and CDR2: SGDLS and YYNGEE. The J segment lost 0 bases and the V segment lost 1 base, leaving 3 bases of the junction unmatched. This CDR3 contains 16 residues. The CDR3 protein is CASSVTGQGYQETQYF. CDR3 DNA sequence: TGTGCCAGCAGCGTAACGGGACAGGGGTACCAAGAGACCCAGTACTTC.

This clone was detected once. This chain joins TRBV7-2 and TRBJ1-2, with 7 bases aligning to TRBD1. The germline CDR1 and CDR2 sequences are SGHTA and FQGNSA. With V trimmed by 0 bases and J by 8 bases, 9 bases remained unmatched. CDR3 length: 15 amino acids. The CDR3 coding sequence is TGTGCCAGCAGCTTAGCTTCCGCTCTACAGGGGGGCTACACCTTC. This sequence encodes CASSLASALQGGYTF.

The chain combines TRBV9 with TRBJ1-2; D is undetermined. CDR3 length equals 14 residues. Trimming left V 4 bases short and J 4 bases short, with 14 bases between. Germline V lookup: CDR1 SGDLS, CDR2 YYNGEE. This CDR3 reads CASSPRQQTYGYTF. The CDR3 nucleotides are TGTGCCAGCAGCCCCCGTCAGCAGACCTATGGCTACACCTTC.

The rearrangement uses TRBV29-1 and TRBJ1-2; D is uncertain. The germline V gene has CDR1 SQVTM and CDR2 ANQGSEA. Trimming left V 5 bases short and J 8 bases short, with 15 bases between. CDR3 length equals 12 residues. The CDR3 nucleotides read TGCAGCGTTTCGGACCGTCGCTTAGGCTACACCTTC. It is translated as CSVSDRRLGYTF. Drawing the rest from reference TRBV29-1 and TRBJ1-2, the complete variable domain is SAVISQKPSRDICQRGTSLTIQCQVDSQVTMMFWYRQQPGQSLTLIATANQGSEATYESGFVIDKFPISRPNLTFSTLTVSNMSPEDSSIYLCSVSDRRLGYTFGSGTRLTVV.

This sequence joins TRBV5-1 and TRBJ2-3, with 8 bases that match TRBD2. There are 15 residues in the CDR3. CDR1 is SGHRS and CDR2 is YFSETQ in the germline V gene. V was pared by 4 bases and J by 3 bases, with 7 bases of the junction left unmatched. The CDR3 DNA is TGCGCCAGCAGCCTCGGGACTAGACGTACAGATACGCAGTATTTT. The encoded protein is CASSLGTRRTDTQYF.

The chain is built from TRBV11-3 and TRBJ2-1; 8 bases are a match to TRBD2. J lost 2 bases, V lost 7 bases, and 4 bases had no gene match. The CDR3 contains 14 residues. Germline lookup yields CDR1 SGHNT and CDR2 YENEEA. The CDR3 reads CASTRGGPYNEQFF. The CDR3 DNA reads as TGTGCCAGCACCCGGGGGGGCCCCTACAATGAGCAGTTCTTC.

CDR3 DNA: TGTGCCAGCAGTCCAGGATGGGGGACCAATCAGCCCCAGCATTTT. Translation gives CASSPGWGTNQPQHF. This sequence joins TRBV7-2 and TRBJ1-5; D might be TRBD1 (5 bases). Germline assignment: CDR1 SGHTA and CDR2 FQGNSA. V lost 6 bases, J lost 3 bases, and 15 bases lay in between. This CDR3 spans 15 amino acids. Using reference TRBV7-2 and TRBJ1-5 for the parts outside the CDR3, the full variable domain is GAGVSQSPSNKVTEKGKDVELRCDPISGHTALYWYRQSLGQGLEFLIYFQGNSAPDKSGLPSDRFSAERTGGSVSTLTIQRTQQEDSAVYLCASSPGWGTNQPQHFGDGTRLSIL.

The chain combines TRBV29-1 with TRBJ1-2, with 8 bases that match TRBD1. CDR1 is SQVTM and CDR2 is ANQGSEA in the germline V gene. CDR3 size: 13 residues. Germline trimming cut 3 bases from V and 4 bases from J; bases unmatched to any gene: 4. The CDR3 loop reads CSVESGGGYGYTF. The CDR3 DNA is TGCAGCGTTGAGTCAGGGGGCGGCTATGGCTACACCTTC.

V and J are TRBV25-1 and TRBJ1-2; D gene unclear. CDR3 length: 12 amino acids. V lost 3 bases, J lost 6 bases, and 8 bases lay in between. CDR1 and CDR2 from the germline V gene are MGHDK and SYGVNS. The CDR3 DNA sequence: TGTGCCAGCAGTGAGGCTGGGCATGGCTACACCTTC. It is translated as CASSEAGHGYTF.

The chain employs TRBV25-1 and TRBJ2-1, with 7 bases fitting TRBD1. This CDR3 comprises 14 residues. CDR1 and CDR2 (germline): MGHDK, SYGVNS. The junction had 10 bases not matched to a gene; V was cut back by 5 bases and J by 9 bases. The chain's CDR3 is CASSIRQGWGEQFF. CDR3 DNA: TGTGCCAGCAGTATCCGACAGGGTTGGGGTGAGCAGTTCTTC.

The chain is built from TRBV7-8 and TRBJ2-1; D unclear. The CDR3 runs to 15 residues. Germline-derived CDR1 and CDR2 are SGHVS and FQNEAQ. Trimming stripped 2 bases from V and 8 bases from J, with 16 bases between. Here the CDR3 DNA reads TGTGCCAGCAGCTTAAGTGCGTTCCCCTTCGATGAGCAGTTCTTC. It yields the protein CASSLSAFPFDEQFF.

The rearrangement uses TRBV19 and TRBJ1-2, with 11 positions matching TRBD1. J gave up 4 bases and V 5 bases, and 6 bases lay outside the gene matches. Germline-derived CDR1 and CDR2 are LNHDA and SQIVND (reference sequence). This CDR3 spans 15 amino acids. The CDR3 loop is CASSSGQGEPYGYTF. CDR3 coding DNA: TGTGCCAGTAGTTCGGGACAGGGGGAACCCTATGGCTACACCTTC.

The chain has TRBV29-1 and TRBJ2-7; no clear D. The CDR3 runs to 12 residues. Trimming removed 3 bases at V and 7 bases at J, with 13 bases between. Germline CDR1 SQVTM, CDR2 ANQGSEA. As DNA, the CDR3 is TGCAGCGTTGATCTCAACCTGGGGGAGCAGTACTTC. Translation: CSVDLNLGEQYF.

The J gene is TRBJ2-7, the V gene TRBV28; a weak D match, TRBD2 (6 bases). Germline loops: CDR1 MDHEN, CDR2 SYDVKM. With 4 bases removed from V and 5 bases from J, the gap between germline ends came to 18 bases. The CDR3 is 15 amino acids. CDR3 protein: CASSSPPGVIHEQYF. In DNA form, the CDR3 reads TGTGCCAGCAGTTCACCTCCGGGAGTTATCCACGAGCAGTACTTC.